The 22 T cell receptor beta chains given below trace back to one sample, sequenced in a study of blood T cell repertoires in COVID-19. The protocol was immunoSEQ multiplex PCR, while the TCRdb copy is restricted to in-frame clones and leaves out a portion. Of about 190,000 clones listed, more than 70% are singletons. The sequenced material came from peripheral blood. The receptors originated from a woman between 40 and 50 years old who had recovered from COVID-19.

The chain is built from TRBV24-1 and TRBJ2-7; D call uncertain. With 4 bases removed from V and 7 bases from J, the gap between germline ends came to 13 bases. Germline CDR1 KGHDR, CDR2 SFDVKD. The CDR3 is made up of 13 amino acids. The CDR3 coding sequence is TGTGCCACCAGTGAGGCTAGTGCTCGGGAGCAGTACTTC. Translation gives CATSEASAREQYF.

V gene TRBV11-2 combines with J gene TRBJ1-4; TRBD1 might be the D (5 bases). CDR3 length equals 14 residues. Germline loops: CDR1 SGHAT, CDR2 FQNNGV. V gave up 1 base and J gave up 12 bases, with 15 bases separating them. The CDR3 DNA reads TGTGCCAGCAGCTTAGTTGCCCCCCCGGGGGAACTGTTTTTT. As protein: CASSLVAPPGELFF.

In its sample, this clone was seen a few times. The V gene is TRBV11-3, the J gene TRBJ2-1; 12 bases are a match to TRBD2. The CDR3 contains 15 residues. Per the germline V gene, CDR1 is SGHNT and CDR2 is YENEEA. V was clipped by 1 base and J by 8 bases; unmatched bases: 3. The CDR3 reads CASSLGASGRDEQFF. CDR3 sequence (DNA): TGTGCCAGCAGCTTAGGGGCTAGCGGGAGGGATGAGCAGTTCTTC.

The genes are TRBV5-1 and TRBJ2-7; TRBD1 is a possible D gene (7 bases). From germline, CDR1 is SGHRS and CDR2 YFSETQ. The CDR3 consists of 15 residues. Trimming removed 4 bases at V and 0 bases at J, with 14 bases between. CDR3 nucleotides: TGCGCCAGCAGCCCCTCGGGGGACAGCTCCTACGAGCAGTACTTC. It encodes CASSPSGDSSYEQYF.

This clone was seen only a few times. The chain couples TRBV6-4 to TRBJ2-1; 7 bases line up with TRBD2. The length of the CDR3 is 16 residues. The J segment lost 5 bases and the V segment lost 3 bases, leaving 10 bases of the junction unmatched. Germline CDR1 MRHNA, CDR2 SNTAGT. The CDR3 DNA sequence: TGTGCCAGCAGTGATTCCAGCGGGATGGGAGACAATGAGCAGTTCTTC. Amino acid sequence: CASSDSSGMGDNEQFF.

The CDR3 protein is CASSIYQGAPNTEAFF. The CDR3 DNA sequence: TGTGCCAGTAGTATTTACCAGGGGGCCCCGAACACTGAAGCTTTCTTT. The V call is TRBV19, the J call TRBJ1-1; 8 nucleotides line up with TRBD1. Germline CDR1 LNHDA, CDR2 SQIVND (reference sequence). J gave up 1 base and V 3 bases, and 7 bases lay outside the gene matches. The CDR3 length is 16 residues.

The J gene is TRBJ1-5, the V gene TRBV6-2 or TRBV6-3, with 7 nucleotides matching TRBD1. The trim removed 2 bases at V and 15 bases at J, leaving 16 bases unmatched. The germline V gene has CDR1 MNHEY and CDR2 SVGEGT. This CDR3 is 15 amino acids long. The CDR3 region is CASSYDPLTGFDWHF. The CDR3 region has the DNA TGTGCCAGCAGTTACGATCCGCTGACAGGGTTCGACTGGCATTTT.

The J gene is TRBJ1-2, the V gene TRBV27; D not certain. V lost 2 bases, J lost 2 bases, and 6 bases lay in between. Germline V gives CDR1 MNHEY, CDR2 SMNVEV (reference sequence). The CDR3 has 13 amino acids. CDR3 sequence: CASSLTRNYGYTF. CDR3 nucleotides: TGTGCCAGCAGTTTAACCAGGAACTATGGCTACACCTTC.

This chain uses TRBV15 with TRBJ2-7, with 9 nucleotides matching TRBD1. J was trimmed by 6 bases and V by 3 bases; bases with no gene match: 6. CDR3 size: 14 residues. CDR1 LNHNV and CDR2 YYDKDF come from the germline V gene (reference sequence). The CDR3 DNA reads TGTGCCACCAGCAGGGGACAGGGTTTGCCCGAGCAGTACTTC. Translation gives CATSRGQGLPEQYF. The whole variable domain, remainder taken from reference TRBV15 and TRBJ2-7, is DAMVIQNPRYQVTQFGKPVTLSCSQTLNHNVMYWYQQKSSQAPKLLFHYYDKDFNNEADTPDNFQSRRPNTSFCFLDIRSPGLGDTAMYLCATSRGQGLPEQYFGPGTRLTVT.

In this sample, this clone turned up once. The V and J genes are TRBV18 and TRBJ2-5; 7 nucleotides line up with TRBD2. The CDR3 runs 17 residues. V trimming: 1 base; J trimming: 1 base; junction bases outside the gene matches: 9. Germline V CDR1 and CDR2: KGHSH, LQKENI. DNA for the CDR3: TGTGCCAGCTCACCACTCGGGGACTTAGCGGGCCAAGAGACCCAGTACTTC. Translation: CASSPLGDLAGQETQYF.

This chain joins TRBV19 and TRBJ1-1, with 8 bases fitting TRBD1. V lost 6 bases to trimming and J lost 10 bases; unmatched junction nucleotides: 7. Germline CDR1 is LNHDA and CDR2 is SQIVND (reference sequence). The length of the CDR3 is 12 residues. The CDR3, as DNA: TGTGCCAGTAGGCCAGGACAGGGTAGAGCTTTCTTT. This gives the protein CASRPGQGRAFF.

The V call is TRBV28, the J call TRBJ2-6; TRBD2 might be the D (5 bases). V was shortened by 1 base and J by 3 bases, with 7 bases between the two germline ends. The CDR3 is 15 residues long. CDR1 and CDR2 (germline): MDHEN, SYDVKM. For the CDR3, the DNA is TGTGCCAGCAGTTTATACGCGGGTGGGGCCAACGTCCTGACTTTC. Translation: CASSLYAGGANVLTF.

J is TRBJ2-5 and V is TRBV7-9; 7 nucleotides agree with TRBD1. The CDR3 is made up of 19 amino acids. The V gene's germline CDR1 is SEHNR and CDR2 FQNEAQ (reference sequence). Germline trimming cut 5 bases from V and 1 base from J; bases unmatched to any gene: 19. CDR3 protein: CASSPGRGLRGRTQETQYF. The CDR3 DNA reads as TGTGCCAGCAGCCCGGGGCGAGGGTTGAGGGGGCGAACCCAAGAGACCCAGTACTTC.

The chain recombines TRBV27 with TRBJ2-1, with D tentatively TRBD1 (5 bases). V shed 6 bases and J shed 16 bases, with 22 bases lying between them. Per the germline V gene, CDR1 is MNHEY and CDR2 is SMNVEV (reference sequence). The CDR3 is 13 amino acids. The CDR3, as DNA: TGTGCCAGCAGAGGGGCCAGTCAGCATCGCTTCTTCTTC. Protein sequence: CASRGASQHRFFF.

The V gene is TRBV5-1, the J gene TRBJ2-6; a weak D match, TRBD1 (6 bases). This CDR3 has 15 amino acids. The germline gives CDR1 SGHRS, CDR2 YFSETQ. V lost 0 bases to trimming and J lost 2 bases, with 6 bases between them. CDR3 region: CASSLDRAGANVLTF. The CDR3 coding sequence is TGCGCCAGCAGCTTGGACAGGGCTGGGGCCAACGTCCTGACTTTC.

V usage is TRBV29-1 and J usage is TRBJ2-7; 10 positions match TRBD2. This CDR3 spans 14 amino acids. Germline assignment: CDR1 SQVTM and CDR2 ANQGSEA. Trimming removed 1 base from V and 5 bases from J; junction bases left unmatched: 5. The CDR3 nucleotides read TGCAGCGTTGAAGTGGTTGGGACTAGCGACGAGCAGTACTTC. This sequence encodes CSVEVVGTSDEQYF.

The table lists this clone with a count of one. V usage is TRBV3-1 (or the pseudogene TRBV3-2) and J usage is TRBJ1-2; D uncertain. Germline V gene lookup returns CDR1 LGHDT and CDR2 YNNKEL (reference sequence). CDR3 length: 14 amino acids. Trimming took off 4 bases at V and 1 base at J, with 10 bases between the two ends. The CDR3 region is CASSPGIYNYGYTF. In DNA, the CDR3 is TGTGCCAGCAGCCCCGGGATCTATAACTATGGCTACACCTTC.

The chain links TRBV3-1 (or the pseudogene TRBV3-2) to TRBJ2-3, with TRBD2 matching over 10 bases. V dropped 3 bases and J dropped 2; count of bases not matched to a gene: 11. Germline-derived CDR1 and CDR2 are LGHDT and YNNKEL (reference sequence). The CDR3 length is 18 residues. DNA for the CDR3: TGTGCCAGCAGCCAGGAATATCCCGGGACTAGCGACACAGATACGCAGTATTTT. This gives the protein CASSQEYPGTSDTDTQYF.

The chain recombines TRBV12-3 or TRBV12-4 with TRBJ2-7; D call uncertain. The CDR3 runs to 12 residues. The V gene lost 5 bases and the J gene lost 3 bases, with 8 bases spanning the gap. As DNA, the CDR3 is TGTGCCAGCAGTCCTTCTTACTACGAGCAGTACTTC. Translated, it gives CASSPSYYEQYF.

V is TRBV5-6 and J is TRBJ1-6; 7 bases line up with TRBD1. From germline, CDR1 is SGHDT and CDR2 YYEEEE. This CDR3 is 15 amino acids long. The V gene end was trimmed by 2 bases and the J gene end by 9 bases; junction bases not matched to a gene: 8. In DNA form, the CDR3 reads TGTGCCAGCAGCTTTGCCAACAGGGGCCGTTCACCCCTCCACTTT. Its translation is CASSFANRGRSPLHF.

CDR3: CASSPLAGSSYEQYF. The DNA of the CDR3 is TGCGCCAGCAGCCCCTTAGCGGGGTCCTCCTACGAGCAGTACTTC. The chain carries TRBV5-1 and TRBJ2-7, with 8 bases lining up with TRBD2. Germline V gene data show CDR1 as SGHRS and CDR2 as YFSETQ. The length of the CDR3 is 15 residues. V shed 4 bases and J 0 bases; nucleotides not matched to a gene: 6.

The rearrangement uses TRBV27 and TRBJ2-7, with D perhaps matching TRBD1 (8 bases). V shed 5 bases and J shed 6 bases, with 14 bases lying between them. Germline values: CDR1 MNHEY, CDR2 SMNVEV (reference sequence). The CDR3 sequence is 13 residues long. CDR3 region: CASSPTGGVEQYF. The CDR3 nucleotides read TGTGCCAGCAGTCCCACAGGGGGGGTCGAGCAGTACTTC.